Shown below are 22 T cell receptor beta chains from a single sample sequenced in a study of cytomegalovirus exposure and HLA in healthy donors. A multiplex PCR was run with 60 Vbeta primers and 13 Jbeta primers. Produced via immunoSEQ multiplex PCR; TCRdb's table is partial and in-frame only. The table lists 160,000 or so clones, about 80% of them singletons, with about 9.6% in the top ten. Sequencing was carried out using PBMCs. The receptors here all came from a young man in good health and CMV-seropositive.

The chain is built from TRBV6-1 and TRBJ2-4; a weak D match, TRBD2 (6 bases). Per the germline V gene, CDR1 is MNHNS and CDR2 is SASEGT. Trimming removed 4 bases from V and 6 bases from J, with 19 bases in between. The CDR3 length is 16 residues. The DNA for the CDR3 is TGTGCCAGCAGTGTAATGAAGTGGGAGCGGGTAAACATTCAGTACTTC. It yields the protein CASSVMKWERVNIQYF.

This clone was picked up a small number of times. CDR3 bases: TGTGCCAGCAGCCCCCCGTTGAACACCATATATTTT. Protein product: CASSPPLNTIYF. The chain employs TRBV7-9 and TRBJ1-3; D is unclear. The CDR3 length is 12 residues. The germline gives CDR1 SEHNR, CDR2 FQNEAQ (reference sequence). V lost 5 bases to trimming and J lost 7 bases, with 9 bases between them.

CDR3 protein: CASSLVPLWTSGSRNEQFF. Here the CDR3 DNA reads TGCGCCAGCAGCTTGGTGCCGCTGTGGACTAGCGGGAGCCGCAATGAGCAGTTCTTC. The chain recombines TRBV5-1 with TRBJ2-1; TRBD2 agrees at 13 bases. Germline trimming cut 0 bases from V and 6 bases from J; bases unmatched to any gene: 12. CDR1 SGHRS and CDR2 YFSETQ come from the germline V gene. The CDR3 covers 19 residues.

This rearrangement joins TRBV19 to TRBJ1-2; TRBD1 agrees at 11 bases. V lost 7 bases to trimming and J lost 7 bases; unmatched junction nucleotides: 11. The germline V gene has CDR1 LNHDA and CDR2 SQIVND (reference sequence). This CDR3 has 15 amino acids. The CDR3 sequence: CASKIRGTGGTGYTF. CDR3 coding DNA: TGTGCCAGTAAGATAAGAGGGACAGGGGGAACTGGCTACACCTTC.

This sequence joins TRBV2 and TRBJ2-7; D is possibly TRBD2 (6 bases). Germline V gene data show CDR1 as SNHLY and CDR2 as FYNNEI. The length of the CDR3 is 15 residues. Trimming cost V 7 bases and J 0 bases, with 16 bases left between them. CDR3 protein: CASIPWDSYSYEQYF. CDR3 coding DNA: TGTGCCAGCATACCTTGGGACTCCTACTCCTACGAGCAGTACTTC. Combining the CDR3 with reference TRBV2 and TRBJ2-7 gives the whole variable domain EPEVTQTPSHQVTQMGQEVILRCVPISNHLYFYWYRQILGQKVEFLVSFYNNEISEKSEIFDDQFSVERPDGSNFTLKIRSTKLEDSAMYFCASIPWDSYSYEQYFGPGTRLTVT.

This clone was detected a few times. The rearrangement uses TRBV29-1 and TRBJ2-3; TRBD2 matches at 12 bases. The CDR3 has 14 amino acids. V lost 3 bases, J lost 6 bases, and 4 bases stayed unmatched. From germline, CDR1 is SQVTM and CDR2 ANQGSEA. CDR3 nucleotides: TGCAGCGTTGATACTAGCGGGGGGTTGGATACGCAGTATTTT. Its translation: CSVDTSGGLDTQYF.

The genes are TRBV19 and TRBJ2-3; TRBD1 matches at 7 bases. The germline CDR1 and CDR2 sequences are LNHDA and SQIVND (reference sequence). With V trimmed by 6 bases and J by 4 bases, 10 bases remained unmatched. CDR3 length equals 15 residues. The CDR3 region has the DNA TGTGCCAGTAGGACACAACAGGGGCCGGCAGATACGCAGTATTTT. Its translation: CASRTQQGPADTQYF.

The rearrangement links TRBV5-1 to TRBJ2-7, with 10 bases aligning to TRBD2. The CDR3 totals 15 residues. Losses at the gene ends were 5 bases for V and 5 bases for J; bases not matched to a gene: 10. Germline V CDR1 and CDR2: SGHRS, YFSETQ. CDR3: CASRVASGSINEQYF. CDR3 in DNA: TGCGCCAGCAGGGTGGCTAGCGGGAGTATCAACGAGCAGTACTTC. Full variable domain (outside the CDR3, taken from reference TRBV5-1 and TRBJ2-7): KAGVTQTPRYLIKTRGQQVTLSCSPISGHRSVSWYQQTPGQGLQFLFEYFSETQRNKGNFPGRFSGRQFSNSRSEMNVSTLELGDSALYLCASRVASGSINEQYFGPGTRLTVT.

Comments on this clone: One end of the junction fails to match germline, which may point to a read error. Other DNA sequences in this sample translate to the same CDR3. The chain is built from TRBV7-9 and TRBJ2-3, with TRBD2 matching 10 bases. This CDR3 spans 15 amino acids. Germline-derived CDR1 and CDR2 are SEHNR and FQNEAQ (reference sequence). The CDR3 protein is CATKSGGEVTDTQYF. CDR3 sequence (DNA): TGCGCCACCAAGAGCGGGGGGGAAGTCACAGATACGCAGTATTTT.

Points on this clone: The junction and the germline gene differ at one end; a read error may be behind it. The chain has TRBV7-9 and TRBJ2-1; the match to TRBD2 covers 8 bases. The CDR3 runs to 18 residues. Per the germline V gene, CDR1 is SEHNR and CDR2 is FQNEAQ (reference sequence). CDR3 nucleotide sequence: TGTTCCAGCAGCACCTACGCTAGCGGGCCCAGCTCCTACAATGAGCAGTTCTTC. This encodes CSSSTYASGPSSYNEQFF. Based on the CDR3 plus reference TRBV7-9 and TRBJ2-1, the full variable domain is DTGVSQNPRHKITKRGQNVTFRCDPISEHNRLYWYRQTLGQGPEFLTYFQNEAQLEKSRLLSDRFSAERPKGSFSTLEIQRTEQGDSAMYLCSSSTYASGPSSYNEQFFGPGTRLTVL.

There are a few counts of this clone. The V gene is TRBV13, the J gene TRBJ2-7; 7 bases align to TRBD1. With 7 bases clipped from V and 3 bases from J, the junction kept 6 bases outside the gene matches. In germline, CDR1 is PRHDT, CDR2 FYEKMQ (reference sequence). The CDR3 is 13 residues long. CDR3 residues: CASTRGIDYEQYF. CDR3 DNA sequence: TGTGCCAGCACCAGGGGGATAGACTACGAGCAGTACTTC.

The J gene is TRBJ2-7, the V gene TRBV10-2; a possible D gene is TRBD2 (6 bases). Germline CDR1 and CDR2: WSHSY and SAAADI. The CDR3 is made up of 12 amino acids. V dropped 7 bases and J dropped 5 bases, with 12 bases sitting between them. CDR3 bases: TGCGCCAGCATGATCGGGACTCACGAGCAGTACTTC. Protein product: CASMIGTHEQYF.

This sequence joins TRBV6-5 and TRBJ2-1; 9 nucleotides match TRBD2. The CDR3 consists of 11 residues. V dropped 5 bases and J dropped 10; count of bases not matched to a gene: 0. Germline V gene data show CDR1 as MNHEY and CDR2 as SVGAGI. The CDR3 here is CASSTSGEQFF. CDR3 bases: TGTGCCAGCAGTACTAGCGGGGAGCAGTTCTTC.

This clone was detected a few times. This sequence joins TRBV19 and TRBJ2-2; 9 positions match TRBD2. J lost 4 bases, V lost 5 bases, and 11 bases had no gene match. The germline CDR1 and CDR2 sequences are LNHDA and SQIVND (reference sequence). This CDR3 is built from 17 residues. The CDR3 spells CASSWKAGGLGTGELFF. CDR3 nucleotide sequence: TGTGCCAGTAGTTGGAAGGCGGGAGGGCTAGGCACCGGGGAGCTGTTTTTT.

V usage is TRBV15 and J usage is TRBJ1-3; D might be TRBD1 (6 bases). With 0 bases removed from V and 2 bases from J, the gap between germline ends came to 8 bases. Germline CDR1 and CDR2: LNHNV and YYDKDF (reference sequence). This CDR3 is 15 amino acids long. CDR3 sequence: CATSRDRGPGNTIYF. In DNA, the CDR3 is TGTGCCACCAGCAGAGACAGGGGCCCTGGAAACACCATATATTTT.

This rearrangement joins TRBV19 to TRBJ1-4; 11 nucleotides line up with TRBD1. Germline-derived CDR1 and CDR2 are LNHDA and SQIVND (reference sequence). The V segment lost 4 bases and the J segment 7 bases; nucleotides outside the gene matches: 8. CDR3 size: 16 residues. The CDR3 sequence: CASSSTGTGGSEKLFF. The CDR3 nucleotides read TGTGCCAGTAGTAGTACCGGGACAGGGGGATCTGAAAAACTGTTTTTT.

This chain uses TRBV2 with TRBJ2-2; D is possibly TRBD2 (6 bases). V lost 6 bases to trimming and J lost 1 base, with 15 bases between them. This CDR3 spans 16 amino acids. CDR1 SNHLY and CDR2 FYNNEI come from the germline V gene. For the CDR3, the DNA is TGTGCCAGCAGCGGCCCCGGGACTGGGAACACCGGGGAGCTGTTTTTT. Amino acid sequence: CASSGPGTGNTGELFF.

The rearrangement joins TRBV6-4 to TRBJ1-1, with 8 bases that match TRBD1. The CDR3 is 13 amino acids. V trimming: 11 bases; J trimming: 1 base; junction bases outside the gene matches: 6. Germline CDR1 and CDR2: MRHNA and SNTAGT. The CDR3 sequence: CARQGHRNTEAFF. For the CDR3, the DNA is TGTGCCCGACAGGGGCACAGGAACACTGAAGCTTTCTTT.

The V and J genes are TRBV4-1 and TRBJ1-6; the D gene is possibly TRBD1 (5 bases). Trimming took off 0 bases at V and 10 bases at J, with 13 bases between the two ends. This CDR3 region has 15 residues. Germline V lookup: CDR1 MGHRA, CDR2 YSYEKL. CDR3 amino acids: CASSQDPRAESPLHF. The CDR3 DNA reads as TGCGCCAGCAGCCAAGATCCCAGGGCAGAGTCACCCCTCCACTTT.

The gene calls are TRBV6-4 and TRBJ1-2; 7 bases align to TRBD1. V was clipped by 6 bases and J by 8 bases; unmatched bases: 15. This CDR3 spans 15 amino acids. Germline V gene data show CDR1 as MRHNA and CDR2 as SNTAGT. CDR3 nucleotides: TGTGCCAGCAGGACAACTCAACAGGGGCCGGAGGGCTACACCTTC. Protein: CASRTTQQGPEGYTF.

This chain connects TRBV19 to TRBJ2-5; D may be TRBD1 (6 bases). Germline CDR1 is LNHDA and CDR2 is SQIVND (reference sequence). The CDR3 extends over 13 amino acids. Trimming removed 5 bases from V and 5 bases from J, with 12 bases in between. CDR3 bases: TGTGCCAGTAGTTTCACAGGGCGGGAGACCCAGTACTTC. It is translated as CASSFTGRETQYF.

J is TRBJ2-1 and V is TRBV9, with TRBD2 matching over 8 bases. Germline loops: CDR1 SGDLS, CDR2 YYNGEE. The V and J ends lost 0 bases and 5 bases, in that order; junction bases with no gene match: 7. CDR3 size: 16 residues. CDR3: CASSVVVSGVHNEQFF. As DNA, the CDR3 is TGTGCCAGCAGCGTAGTCGTTAGCGGGGTCCACAATGAGCAGTTCTTC.